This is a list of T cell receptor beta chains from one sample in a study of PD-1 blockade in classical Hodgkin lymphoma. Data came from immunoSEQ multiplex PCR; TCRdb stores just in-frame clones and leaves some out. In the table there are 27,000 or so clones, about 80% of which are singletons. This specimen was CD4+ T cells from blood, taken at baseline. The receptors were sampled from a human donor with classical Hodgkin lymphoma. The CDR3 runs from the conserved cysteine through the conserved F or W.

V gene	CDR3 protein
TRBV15	CATSRQAGSSGNTIYF
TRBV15	CATSRGGAGSYEQYF
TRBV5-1	CASSPDRGVQETQYF
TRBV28	CASSLGSAANYGYTF
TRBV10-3	CAISEIGEETQYF
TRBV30	CAWSGFSSGSSYEQYF
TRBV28	CASAVQMNTEAFF
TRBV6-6	CASRKQGEQFF
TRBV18	CASSPRDRVHEQFF
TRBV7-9	CASSFSGQGAGNTIYF
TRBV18	CASSPTGRPQKLFF
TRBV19	CASKFQGTNTQYF
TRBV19	CASSGPGQGVGNEKLFF
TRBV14	CASSQDLPAPGKTQYF
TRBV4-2	CASAGIGRDTEAFF
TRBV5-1	CASSLSTNSYEQYF
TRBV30	CAWNRGLGGNERFF
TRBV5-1	CASTGTGAHNEQFF
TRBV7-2	CASSLGLAGGPEFF
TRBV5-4	CASSLASVLGGYTF
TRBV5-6	CASSPGTVYGYTF
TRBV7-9	CASSLTGANGYTF
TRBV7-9	CASSLEVPRGYTF
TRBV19	CASSIPGQGSREQYF
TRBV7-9	CASSLERTDSNQPQHF
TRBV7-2	CASSLDGTGDTEAFF
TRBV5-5	CASSLAESKAFF
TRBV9	CASSVAGQAYEQYF
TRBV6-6	CASTFWGGYNEQFF
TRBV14	CASSHRRGRGAQETQYF
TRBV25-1	CASSELKYGAYEQYF
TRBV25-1	CASRPLGYTEAFF
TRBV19	CASTTLGGPDYGYTF
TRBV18	CASSPDAGMGNQPQHF
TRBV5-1	CASSVGTVYGYTF
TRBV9	CASRRTSGTSSLTDTQYF
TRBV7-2	CASTLHGGPSGGRETQYF
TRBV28	CASSTQGWNTEAFF
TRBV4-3	CASSQEGLAGGWTGELFF
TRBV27	CASRSPTRQGRKTTRGYTF
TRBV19	CASTGWGIKPDSNQPQHF
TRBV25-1	CASSEDLARGGEKLFF
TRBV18	CASSPGNEKLFF
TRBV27	CASSALYELPSTDTQYF
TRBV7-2	CASRLTSGSAGNTIYF
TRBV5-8	CASSGWPGQGVRTEAFF
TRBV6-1	CASSDRGGQGSSPLHF
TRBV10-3	CAISESGRGNLAKNIQYF